The 5 T cell receptor beta chains in this list originate from one sample, sequenced in a study of shared clonotypes between healthy human individuals. Sequencing was performed with immunoSEQ multiplex PCR; in TCRdb, only in-frame clones are kept and a portion is missing. The table shows fewer than 2.5 million clones, with approximately 93% occurring only once. Source material: naive CD4+ T cells from PBMCs. Subset noted: CD45RA+ positively selected. Every receptor here comes from a man in his late teens or twenties in good health. Some clones in this sample may be carry-over from other donors' samples.

This chain uses TRBV7-2 with TRBJ2-2; no definite D call. The CDR3 runs 13 residues. Germline CDR1 SGHTA, CDR2 FQGNSA. V lost 1 base to trimming and J lost 9 bases, with 9 bases between them. CDR3 protein: CASSLGPERELFF. In nucleotides, the CDR3 is TGTGCCAGCAGCTTAGGACCCGAGAGGGAGCTGTTTTTT.

V usage is TRBV7-8 and J usage is TRBJ1-4; the match to TRBD1 covers 9 bases. J lost 8 bases, V lost 5 bases, and 6 bases had no gene match. Germline CDR1 is SGHVS and CDR2 is FQNEAQ. CDR3 size: 14 residues. In DNA form, the CDR3 reads TGTGCCAGCAGCCCCCGGACAGGGGTGGAAAAACTGTTTTTT. This gives the protein CASSPRTGVEKLFF.

The chain combines TRBV5-1 with TRBJ2-7, with D maybe TRBD2 (6 bases). The length of the CDR3 is 14 residues. CDR1 SGHRS and CDR2 YFSETQ come from the germline V gene. The V end lost 0 bases, the J end lost 7 bases, and 14 bases lay between the germline ends. Here the CDR3 DNA reads TGCGCCAGCAGCTTGGGGTCGGCCCGGGGGGAGCAGTACTTC. Its protein is CASSLGSARGEQYF.

V is TRBV30 and J is TRBJ1-2, with 7 bases matching TRBD1. The CDR3 extends over 15 amino acids. V lost 3 bases to trimming and J lost 5 bases; unmatched junction nucleotides: 12. Germline lookup yields CDR1 GTSNPN and CDR2 SVGIG (reference sequence). The CDR3 sequence: CAWRVGQDPIYGYTF. The CDR3 DNA follows: TGTGCCTGGAGGGTAGGACAGGACCCTATTTATGGCTACACCTTC.

This chain connects TRBV27 to TRBJ2-7; 10 nucleotides align to TRBD1. The V segment lost 5 bases and the J segment 1 base; nucleotides outside the gene matches: 5. The CDR3 contains 15 residues. Germline CDR1 MNHEY, CDR2 SMNVEV (reference sequence). The CDR3 protein is CASSLRTGGSYEQYF. The CDR3, as DNA: TGTGCCAGCAGTCTCAGGACAGGGGGGTCCTACGAGCAGTACTTC.